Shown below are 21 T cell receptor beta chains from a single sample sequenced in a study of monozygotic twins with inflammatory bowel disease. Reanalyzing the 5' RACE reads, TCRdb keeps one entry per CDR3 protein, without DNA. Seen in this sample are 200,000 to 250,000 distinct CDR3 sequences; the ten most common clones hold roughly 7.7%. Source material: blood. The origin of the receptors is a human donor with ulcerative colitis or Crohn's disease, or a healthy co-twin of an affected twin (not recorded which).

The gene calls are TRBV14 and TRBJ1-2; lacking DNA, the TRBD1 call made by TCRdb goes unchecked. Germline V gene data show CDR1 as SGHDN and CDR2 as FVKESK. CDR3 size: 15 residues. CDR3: CASSQGTGGSYGYTF.

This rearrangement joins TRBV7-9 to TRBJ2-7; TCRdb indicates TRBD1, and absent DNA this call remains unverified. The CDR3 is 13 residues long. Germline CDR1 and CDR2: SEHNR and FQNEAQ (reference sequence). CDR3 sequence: CASSNARASEQYF.

The CDR3 is CASSPSGSGYNEQFF. V gene TRBV7-2 combines with J gene TRBJ2-1; the D gene TCRdb calls, TRBD2, cannot be checked with no DNA. The CDR3 is 15 residues long. CDR1 and CDR2 (germline): SGHTA, FQGNSA.

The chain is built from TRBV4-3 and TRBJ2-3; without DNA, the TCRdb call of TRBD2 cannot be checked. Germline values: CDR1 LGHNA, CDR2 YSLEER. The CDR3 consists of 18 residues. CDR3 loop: CASSQRVRTDAGTDTQYF.

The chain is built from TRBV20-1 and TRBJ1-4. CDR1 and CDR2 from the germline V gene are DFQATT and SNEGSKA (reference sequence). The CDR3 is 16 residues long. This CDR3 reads CSANGHIGESNEKLFF.

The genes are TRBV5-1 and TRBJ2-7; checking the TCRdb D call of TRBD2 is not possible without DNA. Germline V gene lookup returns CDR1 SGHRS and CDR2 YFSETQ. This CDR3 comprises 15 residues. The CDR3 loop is CASSLKRGSSYEQYF.

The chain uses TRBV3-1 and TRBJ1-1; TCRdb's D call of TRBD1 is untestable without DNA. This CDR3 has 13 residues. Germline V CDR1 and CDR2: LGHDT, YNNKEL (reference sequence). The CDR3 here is CASSRGVPTEAFF.

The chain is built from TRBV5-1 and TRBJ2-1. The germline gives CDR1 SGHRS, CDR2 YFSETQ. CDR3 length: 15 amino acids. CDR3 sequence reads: CASSLDSSSYNEQFF.

CDR3 loop: CASSLAAVGEQYF. The V gene is TRBV7-9, the J gene TRBJ2-7. The CDR3 has 13 residues. Germline CDR1 reads SEHNR; CDR2 reads FQNEAQ (reference sequence).

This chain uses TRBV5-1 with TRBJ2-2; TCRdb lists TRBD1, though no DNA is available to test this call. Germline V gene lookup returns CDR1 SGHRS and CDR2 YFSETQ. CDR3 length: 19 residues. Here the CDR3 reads CASSLDPTARPRGTGELFF.

CDR3: CASYQREGLPPNEQFF. This rearrangement joins TRBV7-2 to TRBJ2-1; checking the TCRdb D call of TRBD2 is not possible without DNA. Germline CDR1 and CDR2: SGHTA and FQGNSA. The CDR3 loop spans 16 amino acids.

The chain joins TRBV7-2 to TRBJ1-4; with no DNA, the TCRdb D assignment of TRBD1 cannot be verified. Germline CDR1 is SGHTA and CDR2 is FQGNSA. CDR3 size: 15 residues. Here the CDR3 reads CASSLNGQGNEKLFF. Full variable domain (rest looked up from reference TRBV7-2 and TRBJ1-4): GAGVSQSPSNKVTEKGKDVELRCDPISGHTALYWYRQSLGQGLEFLIYFQGNSAPDKSGLPSDRFSAERTGGSVSTLTIQRTQQEDSAVYLCASSLNGQGNEKLFFGSGTQLSVL.

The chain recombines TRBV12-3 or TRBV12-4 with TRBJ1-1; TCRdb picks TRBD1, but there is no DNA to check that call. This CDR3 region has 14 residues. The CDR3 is CASNPTGTKTEAFF.

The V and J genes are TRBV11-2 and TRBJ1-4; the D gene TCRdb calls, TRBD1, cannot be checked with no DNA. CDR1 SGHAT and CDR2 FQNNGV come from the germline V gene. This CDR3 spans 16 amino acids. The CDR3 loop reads CASSLEQGLANEKLFF.

This CDR3 reads CASSWEFPSGGGMDIQYF. The V gene is TRBV6-2 or TRBV6-3, the J gene TRBJ2-4; no DNA is available, so the TRBD1 call from TCRdb remains unchecked. This CDR3 has 18 residues. Germline V CDR1 and CDR2: MNHEY, SVGEGT.

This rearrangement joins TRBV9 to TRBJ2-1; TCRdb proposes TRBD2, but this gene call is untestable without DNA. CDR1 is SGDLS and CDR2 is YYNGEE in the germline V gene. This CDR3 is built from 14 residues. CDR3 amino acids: CASSAGTSHNEQFF.

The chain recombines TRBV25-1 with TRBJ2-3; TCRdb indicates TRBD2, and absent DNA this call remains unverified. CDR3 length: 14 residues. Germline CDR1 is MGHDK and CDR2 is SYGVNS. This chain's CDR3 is CASSDLRGGDTQYF.

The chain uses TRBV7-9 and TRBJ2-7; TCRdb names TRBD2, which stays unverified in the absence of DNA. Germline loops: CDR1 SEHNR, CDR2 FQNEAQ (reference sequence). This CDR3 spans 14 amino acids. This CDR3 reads CASSLVGPSYEQYF.

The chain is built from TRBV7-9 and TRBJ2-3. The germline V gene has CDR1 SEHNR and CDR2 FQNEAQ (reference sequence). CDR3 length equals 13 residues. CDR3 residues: CASRARLTDTQYF.

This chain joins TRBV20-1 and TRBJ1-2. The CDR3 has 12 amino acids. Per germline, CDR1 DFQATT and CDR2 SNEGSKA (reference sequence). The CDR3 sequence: CSAGTDDYGYTF.

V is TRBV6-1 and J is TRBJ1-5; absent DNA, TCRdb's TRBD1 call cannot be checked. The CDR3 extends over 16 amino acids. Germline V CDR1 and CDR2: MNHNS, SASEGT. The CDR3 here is CASSPPRQGANQPQHF.